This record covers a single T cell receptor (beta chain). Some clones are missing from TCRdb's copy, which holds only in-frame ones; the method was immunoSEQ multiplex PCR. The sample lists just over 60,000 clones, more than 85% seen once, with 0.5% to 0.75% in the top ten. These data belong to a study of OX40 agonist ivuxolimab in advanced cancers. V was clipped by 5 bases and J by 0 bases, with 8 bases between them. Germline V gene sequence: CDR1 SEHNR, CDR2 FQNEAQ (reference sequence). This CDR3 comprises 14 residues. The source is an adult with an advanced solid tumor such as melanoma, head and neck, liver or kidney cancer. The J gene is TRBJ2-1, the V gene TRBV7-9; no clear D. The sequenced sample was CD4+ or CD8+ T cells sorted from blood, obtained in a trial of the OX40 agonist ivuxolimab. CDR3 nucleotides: TGTGCCAGCAGCCCCGCGAGCTCCTACAATGAGCAGTTCTTC. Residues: CASSPASSYNEQFF.